The 15 T cell receptor beta chains presented below share a single source sample, sequenced in a study of patients with pleural tuberculosis. TCRdb reprocessed the reads via MiXCR and lists one record per CDR3 protein. The table lists approximately 50,000 distinct CDR3 sequences, less than 9.5% of them singletons, with around 16% in the top ten. These receptors all come from a human donor with pleural tuberculosis.

A remark on this clonotype: A much larger clone differs from this one at a single base, so this may be a read error. V and J are TRBV11-2 and TRBJ1-6, with D uncertain. The germline CDR1 and CDR2 sequences are SGHAT and FQNNGV. The CDR3 totals 15 residues. CDR3 sequence reads: CTSSGGGTYNSPLHF. The CDR3 nucleotides are TGTACCAGCAGCGGTGGCGGTACCTATAATTCACCCCTCCACTTT.

In this sample, this clonotype turned up many times. The rearrangement links TRBV28 to TRBJ1-1, with TRBD1 matching over 7 bases. This CDR3 has 16 residues. V lost 0 bases to trimming and J lost 1 base; unmatched junction nucleotides: 5. Germline V gives CDR1 MDHEN, CDR2 SYDVKM. This CDR3 reads CASSLWTGQKNTEAFF. The CDR3 DNA reads TGTGCCAGCAGTTTATGGACGGGACAGAAGAACACTGAAGCTTTCTTT.

This clonotype has at least ten counts. The chain uses TRBV12-3 or TRBV12-4 and TRBJ2-2; tentatively, D is TRBD1 (6 bases). This CDR3 has 16 residues. Trimming took 6 bases from V and 2 from J, leaving 16 bases between them. In nucleotides, the CDR3 is TGTGCCAGCAGGGGTAATCGCAGGGGAAACACCGGGGAGCTGTTTTTT. Protein product: CASRGNRRGNTGELFF.

This clonotype was recorded at least ten times. The CDR3 nucleotides read TGTGCCAGCAGGAGGGGGAACTCTGGAAACACCATATATTTT. It specifies CASRRGNSGNTIYF. The J gene is TRBJ1-3, the V gene TRBV11-2; maybe TRBD1 (6 bases). CDR3 size: 14 residues. Germline V gene sequence: CDR1 SGHAT, CDR2 FQNNGV. The ends were cut back, 6 bases at V and 0 bases at J, with 9 bases in the middle.

Of note for this clonotype: A much larger clone sits a single nucleotide away, making a read error possible. This CDR3 fails to terminate in the conserved phenylalanine or tryptophan, so it likely reflects a read error. This rearrangement joins TRBV20-1 to TRBJ2-3; a weak D match, TRBD2 (5 bases). Germline V gene sequence: CDR1 DFQATT, CDR2 SNEGSKA (reference sequence). V was pared by 1 base and J by 2 bases, with 10 bases between. This CDR3 is 14 amino acids long. CDR3 in amino acids: CSARAREHTDTQYL. CDR3 nucleotides: TGCAGTGCTAGAGCGAGGGAGCACACAGATACGCAGTATTTG.

This clonotype came up many times. This chain uses TRBV20-1 with TRBJ2-1; no definite D call. CDR1 DFQATT and CDR2 SNEGSKA come from the germline V gene (reference sequence). Trimming removed 1 base from V and 7 bases from J, with 11 bases in between. The CDR3 totals 13 residues. The CDR3 loop reads CSARVASTNEQFF. The CDR3 DNA follows: TGCAGTGCTAGAGTCGCCTCGACGAATGAGCAGTTCTTC.

The chain employs TRBV5-4 and TRBJ2-1, with 9 bases lining up with TRBD2. V gave up 1 base and J gave up 8 bases; unmatched junction bases: 4. The CDR3 contains 14 residues. Germline V CDR1 and CDR2: SGHNT, YYREEE (reference sequence). For the CDR3, the DNA is TGTGCCAGCAGCTTGCTAGCGGGATCGGATGAGCAGTTCTTC. It specifies CASSLLAGSDEQFF.

This clonotype occurred many times. The J gene is TRBJ1-1, the V gene TRBV10-3; D possibly corresponds to TRBD1 (6 bases). Trimming stripped 6 bases from V and 8 bases from J, with 16 bases between. Germline V gives CDR1 ENHRY, CDR2 SYGVKD. The CDR3 extends over 13 amino acids. CDR3 sequence (DNA): TGTGCCATCAGACTTAGGGGGGAAGCGGAAGCTTTCTTT. It codes for CAIRLRGEAEAFF.

This clonotype was counted ten times or more. The genes are TRBV2 and TRBJ2-1, with D perhaps TRBD1 or TRBD2 (5 bases each). CDR1 is SNHLY, CDR2 FYNNEI, per germline. V lost 6 bases to trimming and J lost 6 bases, with 9 bases between them. The CDR3 is 12 residues long. In nucleotides, the CDR3 is TGTGCCAGCAGGGGGGAGAGCAATGAGCAGTTCTTC. This codes for CASRGESNEQFF.

This clonotype was observed at least ten times. J is TRBJ2-2 and V is TRBV12-3 or TRBV12-4; possible D gene TRBD2, 6 bases. V was clipped by 4 bases and J by 2 bases, with 11 bases between them. CDR3 length: 15 residues. CDR3 sequence (DNA): TGTGCCAGCAGTTCCGCCGGGACTAACACCGGGGAGCTGTTTTTT. Protein product: CASSSAGTNTGELFF.

This clonotype came up many times. V gene TRBV11-1 combines with J gene TRBJ2-3; TRBD1 matches at 9 bases. V was pared by 2 bases and J by 1 base, with 7 bases of the junction left unmatched. Germline CDR1 and CDR2: SGHAT and FQDESV (reference sequence). CDR3 length equals 17 residues. CDR3 region: CASSLFPGQGGTDTQYF. The CDR3, as DNA: TGTGCCAGCAGCTTATTTCCGGGACAGGGTGGCACAGATACGCAGTATTTT.

This clonotype was seen only a few times. This chain joins TRBV19 and TRBJ2-5, with D uncertain. Per germline, CDR1 LNHDA and CDR2 SQIVND (reference sequence). CDR3 size: 11 residues. V was trimmed by 3 bases and J by 4 bases, leaving 3 bases between them. The CDR3 region has the DNA TGTGCCAGTAGTATTAGAGAGACCCAGTACTTC. Encoded protein: CASSIRETQYF.

In its sample, this clonotype was seen many times. This chain links TRBV28 with TRBJ2-1; D not certain. Germline loops: CDR1 MDHEN, CDR2 SYDVKM. This CDR3 comprises 10 residues. V was shortened by 6 bases and J by 4 bases, with 1 base between the two germline ends. CDR3 nucleotide sequence: TGTGCCAGCAGGTACAATGAGCAGTTCTTC. It translates to CASRYNEQFF.

The table lists this clonotype with many counts. The rearrangement links TRBV20-1 to TRBJ2-7, with a possible D match to TRBD2 (5 bases). The CDR3 extends over 13 amino acids. Germline CDR1 is DFQATT and CDR2 is SNEGSKA (reference sequence). V lost 3 bases, J lost 2 bases, and 11 bases lay in between. CDR3 DNA sequence: TGCAGTGCTAGTCATGGGAGTGCCTACGAGCAGTACGTC. Translation: CSASHGSAYEQYV.

Many counts were recorded for this clonotype. The chain links TRBV4-1 to TRBJ2-3; no clear D gene. The V end lost 1 base, the J end lost 6 bases, and 5 bases lay between the germline ends. CDR3 size: 12 residues. CDR1 and CDR2 from the germline V gene are MGHRA and YSYEKL. CDR3 residues: CASSQGIDTQYF. The DNA for the CDR3 is TGCGCCAGCAGCCAAGGAATCGATACGCAGTATTTT.